This T cell receptor (beta chain) came from a study of T cells after yellow fever vaccination. Study results and limitations: Peak timing came faster in the weaker secondary response, day 5 versus 15. The bulk population could contribute abundant contaminating clonotypes to FACS-sorted repertoires. Among primary-vaccination clones, most reappeared after the booster, at around 97% for CD4 and under 90% for CD8.

This CDR3 region has 12 residues. Germline V gene lookup returns CDR1 SNHLY and CDR2 FYNNEI. Trimming took 8 bases from V and 10 from J, leaving 15 bases between them. In making TCR cDNA, 5'RACE template switching added a universal primer site and UMIs to it. TCRdb fed the 5' RACE reads into MiXCR, producing one record per CDR3 protein. The sample includes about 350,000 distinct CDR3 sequences, around 8.1% of them seen just once. This clonotype was seen ten or more times. What it binds is unknown. The chain links TRBV2 to TRBJ2-1; D is unresolved. The origin of this receptor is a man aged 18-30 years who received the YFV17D yellow fever vaccine. The sample was PBMCs, taken about 41 days after the first yellow fever vaccination. The CDR3 protein is CASSYLVGEQFF. CDR3 bases: TGTGCCAGCTCGTACCTTGTGGGGGAGCAGTTCTTC.